The 32 T cell receptor beta chains presented below share a single source sample, sequenced in a study of cytomegalovirus exposure and HLA in healthy donors. With 60 Vbeta and 13 Jbeta primers, the PCR was carried out. Clones were sequenced by immunoSEQ multiplex PCR, and TCRdb holds only the in-frame ones, with some missing. The repertoire holds roughly 100,000 clones, over 75% seen once, with approximately 6.9% in the top ten. Sequencing was carried out using PBMCs. Receptors were obtained from a man aged 25-40 years in good health and CMV-seropositive.

CDR3 coding DNA: TGTGCCAGCAGCGTAGGGACAGGGGCCAAAAACATTCAGTACTTC. Its translation is CASSVGTGAKNIQYF. The chain has TRBV9 and TRBJ2-4; 8 nucleotides align to TRBD1. Trimming cost V 0 bases and J 1 base; bases outside gene matches: 0. Germline V gives CDR1 SGDLS, CDR2 YYNGEE. The CDR3 consists of 15 residues.

The chain links TRBV6-6 to TRBJ2-7; 10 bases align to TRBD1. The junction had 2 bases not matched to a gene; V was cut back by 2 bases and J by 7 bases. The CDR3 has 13 residues. Germline V lookup: CDR1 MNHNY, CDR2 SVGAGI (reference sequence). CDR3 region: CASSYRTGGEQYF. The CDR3, as DNA: TGTGCCAGCAGTTACAGGACAGGGGGGGAGCAGTACTTC.

This clone was recorded once. CDR3: CASSPVIRGRGPYEQYF. The CDR3 DNA sequence: TGTGCCAGCAGCCCCGTAATTAGGGGGCGCGGACCCTACGAGCAGTACTTC. The chain links TRBV4-2 to TRBJ2-7, with 7 bases that match TRBD1. CDR1 and CDR2 from the germline V gene are LGHNA and YNFKEQ. With 4 bases clipped from V and 2 bases from J, the junction kept 14 bases outside the gene matches. The CDR3 loop spans 17 amino acids.

The CDR3 here is CASSAGFPAKNIQYF. In DNA form, the CDR3 reads TGTGCCAGCAGTGCGGGATTCCCAGCCAAAAACATTCAGTACTTC. The chain employs TRBV6-6 and TRBJ2-4; perhaps TRBD2 as D (6 bases). Trimming stripped 5 bases from V and 0 bases from J, with 11 bases between. Germline lookup yields CDR1 MNHNY and CDR2 SVGAGI (reference sequence). The CDR3 totals 15 residues.

The V and J genes are TRBV18 and TRBJ2-3; perhaps TRBD2 as D (7 bases). V lost 6 bases, J lost 6 bases, and 19 bases lay in between. CDR3 length: 15 residues. The V gene's germline CDR1 is KGHSH and CDR2 LQKENI. Here the CDR3 DNA reads TGTGCCAGCTCCCCTAGCCCGGGGGGCCGTGATACGCAGTATTTT. Its translation is CASSPSPGGRDTQYF.

This clone was recorded a few times. The CDR3 nucleotides read TGTGCCAGCAGTGAATGGCAGGGGGGAGCCACTGAAGCTTTCTTT. The encoded protein is CASSEWQGGATEAFF. The chain employs TRBV6-1 and TRBJ1-1; 7 bases agree with TRBD1. There are 15 residues in the CDR3. V lost 2 bases, J lost 4 bases, and 7 bases stayed unmatched. CDR1 MNHNS and CDR2 SASEGT come from the germline V gene.

The V gene is TRBV6-5, the J gene TRBJ2-5; D is possibly TRBD1 (6 bases). The DNA end is a closer match to TRBJ2-7, so the J assignment may be wrong. Germline CDR1 is MNHEY and CDR2 is SVGAGI. The CDR3 is made up of 15 amino acids. The CDR3 region has the DNA TGTGCCAGCAGTTTTGGGGAAGGGGGCTCCTACGAGCAGTACTTC. Translating it yields CASSFGEGGSYEQYF.

Regarding this clone: Other DNA sequences in this sample translate to the same CDR3. This chain links TRBV28 with TRBJ1-2, with 8 bases aligning to TRBD1. The CDR3 length is 13 residues. Germline V gene sequence: CDR1 MDHEN, CDR2 SYDVKM. V trimming: 3 bases; J trimming: 4 bases; junction bases outside the gene matches: 1. CDR3 sequence: CASSFTGGYGYTF. CDR3 DNA: TGTGCCAGCAGTTTCACAGGGGGCTATGGCTACACCTTC.

This clone was observed once. The rearrangement joins TRBV11-2 to TRBJ1-3; 10 nucleotides align to TRBD1. Germline assignment: CDR1 SGHAT and CDR2 FQNNGV. With 5 bases clipped from V and 1 base from J, the junction kept 5 bases outside the gene matches. CDR3 length equals 16 residues. The CDR3 loop is CASSKDRGHSGNTIYF. CDR3 bases: TGTGCCAGCAGCAAAGACAGGGGGCATTCTGGAAACACCATATATTTT.

V usage is TRBV4-1 and J usage is TRBJ2-3; 7 nucleotides line up with TRBD1. With V trimmed by 5 bases and J by 4 bases, 6 bases remained unmatched. Germline V lookup: CDR1 MGHRA, CDR2 YSYEKL. This CDR3 region has 14 residues. As DNA, the CDR3 is TGCGCCAGCAGCAGACAGGGAGTCGCAGATACGCAGTATTTT. Translated, it gives CASSRQGVADTQYF.

CDR3 protein: CASSPDRGSHEQYF. The CDR3 DNA sequence: TGTGCCAGCAGCCCGGACAGGGGGAGCCACGAGCAGTACTTC. The J gene is TRBJ2-7, the V gene TRBV14; 10 positions agree with TRBD1. The CDR3 length is 14 residues. Germline loops: CDR1 SGHDN, CDR2 FVKESK. V lost 4 bases to trimming and J lost 5 bases; unmatched junction nucleotides: 5.

V gene TRBV7-9 combines with J gene TRBJ1-1; D is perhaps TRBD1 (6 bases). The V gene's germline CDR1 is SEHNR and CDR2 FQNEAQ (reference sequence). CDR3 length: 14 amino acids. V lost 8 bases and J lost 1, with 14 bases in between. CDR3: CASDSGTPNTEAFF. The CDR3 DNA follows: TGTGCCAGCGATTCAGGGACACCGAACACTGAAGCTTTCTTT.

The chain joins TRBV7-8 to TRBJ2-7, with 7 bases matching TRBD1. V trimming: 5 bases; J trimming: 2 bases; junction bases outside the gene matches: 9. This CDR3 region has 15 residues. CDR1 is SGHVS, CDR2 FQNEAQ, per germline. CDR3 nucleotide sequence: TGTGCCAGCAGCCTACGGACAGGCCTACCCTACGAGCAGTACTTC. This sequence encodes CASSLRTGLPYEQYF.

The chain links TRBV5-1 to TRBJ2-7; 10 bases match TRBD2. V shed 7 bases and J 3 bases; nucleotides not matched to a gene: 19. Germline values: CDR1 SGHRS, CDR2 YFSETQ. The CDR3 loop spans 18 amino acids. CDR3 residues: CASRSSPSGGPRYYEQYF. The DNA for the CDR3 is TGCGCCAGCCGAAGCTCCCCTAGCGGGGGACCTCGTTACTACGAGCAGTACTTC. Full variable domain (missing parts from reference TRBV5-1 and TRBJ2-7): KAGVTQTPRYLIKTRGQQVTLSCSPISGHRSVSWYQQTPGQGLQFLFEYFSETQRNKGNFPGRFSGRQFSNSRSEMNVSTLELGDSALYLCASRSSPSGGPRYYEQYFGPGTRLTVT.

This clone was seen at least ten times. The chain recombines TRBV13 with TRBJ2-1; maybe TRBD2 (5 bases). Germline V CDR1 and CDR2: PRHDT, FYEKMQ (reference sequence). The V and J ends lost 6 bases and 1 base respectively, with 16 bases between them. CDR3 length: 16 amino acids. CDR3 amino acids: CASRASGSGSYNEQFF. DNA for the CDR3: TGTGCCAGCAGGGCTTCGGGATCCGGTTCCTACAATGAGCAGTTCTTC.

This clone was recorded only once. The V gene is TRBV7-6, the J gene TRBJ2-7; the match to TRBD2 covers 7 bases. Germline trimming cut 3 bases from V and 1 base from J; bases unmatched to any gene: 6. This CDR3 spans 15 amino acids. CDR1 SGHVS and CDR2 FNYEAQ come from the germline V gene. Here the CDR3 reads CASSFQSGESYEQYF. The CDR3 region has the DNA TGTGCCAGCAGCTTTCAGAGCGGGGAATCCTACGAGCAGTACTTC.

The chain carries TRBV6-1 and TRBJ2-5; 9 nucleotides align to TRBD2. The CDR3 contains 15 residues. CDR1 and CDR2 from the germline V gene are MNHNS and SASEGT. V lost 3 bases and J lost 5; bases outside the gene matches: 7. CDR3 loop: CASSDSSGGRETQYF. The CDR3 bases are TGTGCCAGCAGTGATTCAAGCGGGGGGCGGGAGACCCAGTACTTC.

This chain joins TRBV30 and TRBJ2-1; D ambiguous. V lost 5 bases, J lost 4 bases, and 12 bases lay in between. This CDR3 is 13 amino acids long. Germline V CDR1 and CDR2: GTSNPN, SVGIG (reference sequence). For the CDR3, the DNA is TGTGCCTGGGGTTTAGTGCGGTACAATGAGCAGTTCTTC. Translated: CAWGLVRYNEQFF.

This clone was counted between two and nine times. This chain uses TRBV13 with TRBJ2-1, with a possible D match to TRBD1 (6 bases). Trimming shortened V by 0 bases and J by 6 bases, and 12 bases separated the two germline ends. CDR1 and CDR2 (germline): PRHDT, FYEKMQ (reference sequence). The CDR3 has 15 amino acids. CDR3 in amino acids: CASSLGQGGVNEQFF. In nucleotides, the CDR3 is TGTGCCAGCAGCTTAGGCCAAGGGGGTGTCAATGAGCAGTTCTTC.

J is TRBJ2-5 and V is TRBV4-1; TRBD2 matches 11 bases. The assigned J gene may be wrong: the sequence end matches TRBJ2-7 better. The CDR3 consists of 18 residues. CDR1 is MGHRA, CDR2 YSYEKL, per germline. In DNA, the CDR3 is TGCGCCAGCAGCCAAGTTGCTAGCGGGGGGCCGAACTCCTACGAGCAGTACTTC. It codes for CASSQVASGGPNSYEQYF.

The chain employs TRBV2 and TRBJ1-1, with D perhaps TRBD1 (5 bases). Germline CDR1 reads SNHLY; CDR2 reads FYNNEI. This CDR3 region has 14 residues. The ends were cut back, 4 bases at V and 4 bases at J, with 13 bases in the middle. CDR3 residues: CASSGTLRGTEAFF. In DNA form, the CDR3 reads TGTGCCAGCAGTGGTACTTTAAGGGGCACTGAAGCTTTCTTT. The variable domain in full, with the rest retrieved from reference TRBV2 and TRBJ1-1, is EPEVTQTPSHQVTQMGQEVILRCVPISNHLYFYWYRQILGQKVEFLVSFYNNEISEKSEIFDDQFSVERPDGSNFTLKIRSTKLEDSAMYFCASSGTLRGTEAFFGQGTRLTVV.

This chain links TRBV11-2 with TRBJ1-2, with a possible D match to TRBD1 (5 bases). CDR3 length equals 14 residues. Looked up from germline, CDR1 is SGHAT and CDR2 is FQNNGV. V lost 1 base and J 5 bases, leaving 11 bases between the germline ends. CDR3 nucleotides: TGTGCCAGCAGCTTAGGGCAGGGAGGGTATGGCTACACCTTC. Translating gives CASSLGQGGYGYTF.

The chain links TRBV7-6 to TRBJ2-1; D may be TRBD2 (5 bases). The V and J ends lost 1 base and 0 bases respectively, with 10 bases between them. Per the germline V gene, CDR1 is SGHVS and CDR2 is FNYEAQ. CDR3 length: 16 residues. This chain's CDR3 is CASSLVSGSSYNEQFF. CDR3 coding DNA: TGTGCCAGCAGCTTAGTGTCTGGGAGCTCCTACAATGAGCAGTTCTTC. Variable domain in full (rest from reference TRBV7-6 and TRBJ2-1): GAGVSQSPRYKVTKRGQDVALRCDPISGHVSLYWYRQALGQGPEFLTYFNYEAQQDKSGLPNDRFSAERPEGSISTLTIQRTEQRDSAMYRCASSLVSGSSYNEQFFGPGTRLTVL.

The CDR3 DNA reads as TGTGCCAGCAGCGCCGGGACAGGGGGCGGAGATGAGCAGTTCTTC. It yields the protein CASSAGTGGGDEQFF. V is TRBV6-4 and J is TRBJ2-1; TRBD1 matches at 12 bases. The germline CDR1 and CDR2 sequences are MRHNA and SNTAGT. V shed 6 bases, J shed 8 bases, and the junction held 8 bases outside the gene matches. The CDR3 covers 15 residues.

This clone was seen only once. CDR3 DNA sequence: TGCAGCGTTGGGCAGGGAAACGATCAGCCCCAGCATTTT. Residues: CSVGQGNDQPQHF. This chain uses TRBV29-1 with TRBJ1-5; TRBD1 is a possible D gene (5 bases). CDR3 size: 13 residues. Germline V gene sequence: CDR1 SQVTM, CDR2 ANQGSEA. Trimming pared 4 bases from V and 5 bases from J, leaving 12 bases between.

The V gene is TRBV18, the J gene TRBJ2-2, with TRBD1 matching 12 bases. Germline assignment: CDR1 KGHSH and CDR2 LQKENI. The trim removed 0 bases at V and 6 bases at J, leaving 2 bases unmatched. This CDR3 region has 16 residues. Here the CDR3 reads CASSPPGQGAAGELFF. The CDR3 bases are TGTGCCAGCTCACCACCGGGACAGGGGGCCGCCGGGGAGCTGTTTTTT.

The chain employs TRBV7-9 and TRBJ1-2, with no clear D. Germline V gene sequence: CDR1 SEHNR, CDR2 FQNEAQ (reference sequence). This CDR3 has 14 residues. Trimming shortened V by 5 bases and J by 5 bases, and 15 bases separated the two germline ends. CDR3 sequence reads: CASSPSEGRYGYTF. The CDR3 nucleotides are TGTGCCAGCAGCCCCAGCGAGGGAAGATATGGCTACACCTTC. Full variable domain (rest looked up from reference TRBV7-9 and TRBJ1-2): DTGVSQNPRHKITKRGQNVTFRCDPISEHNRLYWYRQTLGQGPEFLTYFQNEAQLEKSRLLSDRFSAERPKGSFSTLEIQRTEQGDSAMYLCASSPSEGRYGYTFGSGTRLTVV.

About this clone: It is likely a read error, because the conserved phenylalanine at the end of the CDR3 is missing. Because the CDR3's place on the DNA is in doubt, the DNA is left out and the CDR3 is given as listed by TCRdb. CDR3 sequence: CASSEGDRTGQI. V gene TRBV6-1 combines with J gene TRBJ1-2; the table gives TRBD1 as D, unverified against the DNA. Germline V CDR1 and CDR2: MNHNS, SASEGT. The CDR3 length is 12 residues, termini included.

This clone was seen more than once but under ten times. V gene TRBV2 combines with J gene TRBJ2-1; no clear D. Between the trimmed V and J ends, which lost 4 bases and 2 bases, there was a span of 15 bases. The CDR3 length is 16 residues. Germline CDR1 SNHLY, CDR2 FYNNEI. CDR3 loop: CASSGLSTNAYNEQFF. For the CDR3, the DNA is TGTGCCAGCAGTGGACTTTCAACTAATGCCTACAATGAGCAGTTCTTC.

This rearrangement joins TRBV30 to TRBJ2-3, with D uncertain. The CDR3 covers 13 residues. V gave up 4 bases and J gave up 2 bases, with 10 bases separating them. Germline CDR1 reads GTSNPN; CDR2 reads SVGIG (reference sequence). CDR3 sequence (DNA): TGTGCCTGGAATCTAGGATCCACAGATACGCAGTATTTT. Its translation is CAWNLGSTDTQYF.

The table lists this clone with a few counts. CDR3 region: CASRDISGANVLTF. The DNA of the CDR3 is TGCGCCAGCAGAGACATCTCTGGGGCCAACGTCCTGACTTTC. This chain uses TRBV5-1 with TRBJ2-6; D gene ambiguous. The CDR3 is made up of 14 amino acids. The V and J ends lost 5 bases and 0 bases respectively, with 6 bases between them. The germline V gene has CDR1 SGHRS and CDR2 YFSETQ.

This chain joins TRBV4-2 and TRBJ2-7, with D possibly being TRBD2 (5 bases). The V gene's germline CDR1 is LGHNA and CDR2 YNFKEQ. CDR3 length: 12 residues. V lost 8 bases to trimming and J lost 0 bases, with 8 bases between them. Here the CDR3 reads CASGRDSYEQYF. DNA for the CDR3: TGTGCCAGCGGACGGGACTCCTACGAGCAGTACTTC.